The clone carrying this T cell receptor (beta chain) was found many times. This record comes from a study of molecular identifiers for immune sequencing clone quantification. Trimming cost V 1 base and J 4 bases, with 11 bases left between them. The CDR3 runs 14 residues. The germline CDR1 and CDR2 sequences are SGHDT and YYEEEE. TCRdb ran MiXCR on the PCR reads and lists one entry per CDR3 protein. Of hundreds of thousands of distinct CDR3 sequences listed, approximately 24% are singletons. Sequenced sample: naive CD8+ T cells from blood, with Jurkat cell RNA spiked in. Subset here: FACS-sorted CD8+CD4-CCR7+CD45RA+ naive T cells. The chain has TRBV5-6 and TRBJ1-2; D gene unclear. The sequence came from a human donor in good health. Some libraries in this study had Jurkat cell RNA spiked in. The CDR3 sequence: CASSLPQNGYGYTF. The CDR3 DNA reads TGTGCCAGCAGCTTGCCCCAGAACGGCTATGGCTACACCTTC.